The following is a TCR beta chain sequence with its context. Germline V gene data show CDR1 as SGHAT and CDR2 as FQNNGV. The CDR3 is made up of 15 amino acids. After removal of 5 bases from V and 7 bases from J, the junction contained 10 bases not matched to a gene. The record originates from a study of siplizumab effects on memory and regulatory T cells. Profiled with immunoSEQ multiplex PCR; TCRdb holds only in-frame clones, not every one. The sample shows around 94,000 clones, about 94% of them seen only once. The chain has TRBV11-2 and TRBJ2-1; 8 bases fit TRBD1. The sequence was collected from a human donor in good health. Sequencing was done on a sample of CD4+ T cells sorted from blood. The CDR3 protein is CASSVVRGRRNEQFF. The CDR3 DNA reads as TGTGCCAGCAGCGTCGTCAGGGGGCGCAGGAATGAGCAGTTCTTC.